The subject of this entry is one T cell receptor (beta chain). What it binds is unknown. The sample originates from a study of cytomegalovirus exposure and HLA in healthy donors. Study-level points and caveats: Three chains linked to CMV were shown in vitro to be specific for CMV antigens.

PCR used 60 Vbeta primers and 13 Jbeta primers. The assay was immunoSEQ multiplex PCR, and TCRdb's table has in-frame clones only and misses some. Of approximately 61,000 clones detected, 75% to 85% appear once; the ten largest clones hold roughly 51%. Nominal health characterized the donors when sampled, though unrecorded immune exposures were likely. This receptor was obtained from a man in his fifties or sixties in good health and CMV-seropositive. Sequenced: PBMCs.

The CDR3 sequence: CASSTHRDRVYEQYF. The CDR3, as DNA: TGTGCCAGCAGCACTCACCGGGACAGGGTTTACGAGCAGTACTTC. V is TRBV27 and J is TRBJ2-7; 9 positions agree with TRBD1. Germline V gene lookup returns CDR1 MNHEY and CDR2 SMNVEV (reference sequence). This CDR3 has 15 residues. V lost 6 bases to trimming and J lost 4 bases; unmatched junction nucleotides: 10.